One and the same sample provided the 9 T cell receptor beta chains below, sequenced in a study of blood T cell repertoires in COVID-19. Sequencing used immunoSEQ multiplex PCR; TCRdb keeps in-frame clones, though not all of them. The sample has tens of thousands of clones, around 88% seen once. The sample consisted of peripheral blood. The source is a human donor in a cohort sampled during active COVID-19.

The genes are TRBV3-1 (or the pseudogene TRBV3-2) and TRBJ2-1; TRBD2 agrees at 10 bases. Germline V gives CDR1 LGHDT, CDR2 YNNKEL (reference sequence). J was trimmed by 0 bases and V by 1 base; bases with no gene match: 3. The CDR3 length is 17 residues. CDR3 protein: CASSQGSGGGSYNEQFF. The CDR3 DNA reads TGTGCCAGCAGCCAAGGAAGCGGGGGGGGCTCCTACAATGAGCAGTTCTTC.

The chain carries TRBV30 and TRBJ1-2; 12 nucleotides align to TRBD1. J was trimmed by 6 bases and V by 3 bases; bases with no gene match: 5. CDR3 length equals 14 residues. Germline CDR1 GTSNPN, CDR2 SVGIG (reference sequence). The CDR3 DNA reads as TGTGCCTGGAGCGAGGGACAGGGGGCTAATGGCTACACCTTC. As protein: CAWSEGQGANGYTF. Combining the CDR3 with reference TRBV30 and TRBJ1-2 gives the whole variable domain SQTIHQWPATLVQPVGSPLSLECTVEGTSNPNLYWYRQAAGRGLQLLFYSVGIGQISSEVPQNLSASRPQDRQFILSSKKLLLSDSGFYLCAWSEGQGANGYTFGSGTRLTVV.

The V call is TRBV4-1, the J call TRBJ1-2; TRBD1 matches 7 bases. CDR3 size: 15 residues. With V trimmed by 0 bases and J by 3 bases, 4 bases remained unmatched. CDR1 is MGHRA and CDR2 is YSYEKL in the germline V gene. The CDR3 region has the DNA TGCGCCAGCAGCCAAGATCCACAGGGGTACTATGGCTACACCTTC. Its protein is CASSQDPQGYYGYTF.

V usage is TRBV6-1 and J usage is TRBJ2-3, with 9 bases fitting TRBD2. The CDR3 contains 16 residues. The germline V gene has CDR1 MNHNS and CDR2 SASEGT. J lost 2 bases, V lost 3 bases, and 6 bases had no gene match. The CDR3 loop reads CASSELRGGNTDTQYF. The CDR3 bases are TGTGCCAGCAGTGAGTTGCGGGGGGGGAACACAGATACGCAGTATTTT.

This rearrangement joins TRBV14 to TRBJ2-3, with D perhaps matching TRBD1 (6 bases). CDR3 length equals 13 residues. Germline loops: CDR1 SGHDN, CDR2 FVKESK. Trimming cost V 4 bases and J 5 bases, with 10 bases left between them. The CDR3 region is CASSLGGLDTQYF. The CDR3 nucleotides are TGTGCCAGCAGCCTAGGGGGTCTAGATACGCAGTATTTT.

CDR3 region: CASSRGLAGVGMTDTQYF. As DNA, the CDR3 is TGCGCCAGCAGCCGGGGACTAGCGGGGGTTGGGATGACAGATACGCAGTATTTT. V gene TRBV4-1 combines with J gene TRBJ2-3, with TRBD2 identical over 14 bases. The CDR3 has 18 amino acids. The J segment lost 3 bases and the V segment lost 4 bases, leaving 9 bases of the junction unmatched. Germline V lookup: CDR1 MGHRA, CDR2 YSYEKL.

In its sample, this clone was seen a few times. The rearrangement joins TRBV5-1 to TRBJ2-2, with a tentative D call TRBD1 (5 bases). The length of the CDR3 is 12 residues. The germline CDR1 and CDR2 sequences are SGHRS and YFSETQ. V was trimmed by 4 bases and J by 8 bases, leaving 9 bases between them. In DNA form, the CDR3 reads TGCGCCAGCAGCCCCTACAGGGGGGAGCTGTTTTTT. It translates to CASSPYRGELFF.

V and J are TRBV6-6 and TRBJ2-5; D perhaps matches TRBD2 (6 bases). CDR3 length: 16 amino acids. The germline gives CDR1 MNHNY, CDR2 SVGAGI (reference sequence). Trimming took 2 bases from V and 4 from J, leaving 17 bases between them. In DNA form, the CDR3 reads TGTGCCAGCAGTTACGTGGTGGGAGGTGGCAGAGAGACCCAGTACTTC. Protein product: CASSYVVGGGRETQYF.

The chain employs TRBV12-5 and TRBJ1-3; D is uncertain. Germline V gene sequence: CDR1 LGHNT, CDR2 FRNRAP. V was trimmed by 1 base and J by 1 base, leaving 17 bases between them. The CDR3 extends over 18 amino acids. The CDR3 bases are TGTGCTAGTGGTTTGGCCGGGTTCATGCGTTCTTCTGGAAACACCATATATTTT. As protein: CASGLAGFMRSSGNTIYF.